A single sample is the source of the 2 T cell receptor beta chains below, sequenced in a study of control samples from healthy donors and cancer patients. Generated by immunoSEQ multiplex PCR, the TCRdb table keeps only in-frame clones and is missing some. The table lists about 61,000 clones, around 89% of them singletons. The sample consisted of PBMCs. These receptors all come from a man in his 60s with colorectal cancer.

This chain joins TRBV7-2 and TRBJ1-5; 7 nucleotides align to TRBD1. Germline V lookup: CDR1 SGHTA, CDR2 FQGNSA. Trimming cost V 6 bases and J 5 bases; bases outside gene matches: 10. There are 15 residues in the CDR3. CDR3 in DNA: TGTGCCAGCAGTTCCCGGGACAGAGAAGATCAGCCCCAGCATTTT. Translated, it gives CASSSRDREDQPQHF.

The genes are TRBV6-6 and TRBJ1-1, with a tentative D call TRBD1 (6 bases). Germline CDR1 and CDR2: MNHNY and SVGAGI (reference sequence). V dropped 5 bases and J dropped 0 bases, with 28 bases sitting between them. This CDR3 contains 20 residues. CDR3 nucleotide sequence: TGTGCCAGCAGTCAAACCAGAAGGACAGCAAGAGGGACCATGAACACTGAAGCTTTCTTT. Translated: CASSQTRRTARGTMNTEAFF.